This T cell receptor beta chain derives from a study of blood T cell repertoires in COVID-19. The assay was immunoSEQ multiplex PCR, and TCRdb's table has in-frame clones only and misses some. The sample records 180,000 or so clones, 88% being singletons. This CDR3 is 16 amino acids long. Germline-derived CDR1 and CDR2 are MNHNY and SVGAGI (reference sequence). V lost 7 bases, J lost 0 bases, and 12 bases stayed unmatched. This sequence was found in a man aged 18 to 30 with active or convalescent COVID-19. Sequenced sample: peripheral blood. The V and J genes are TRBV6-6 and TRBJ2-7; 7 bases map to TRBD1. The CDR3 DNA is TGTGCCAGCACCCCACGGTCGCAGGGGGACTCCTACGAGCAGTACTTC. Translating gives CASTPRSQGDSYEQYF.